This record looks at one T cell receptor beta chain sequence and its context. Its specificity is unknown. The CDR3 covers 14 residues. The germline V and J ends were trimmed by 3 bases and 7 bases, with 15 bases remaining between them. This sample is drawn from a study of post-analysis software for immune sequencing data. Findings and caveats of the study: Patients carried four or five TRBV segments more frequently than controls did, and TRBV5-6, TRBV5-1 and TRBV20-1 were among them.

Researchers reported that TCR beta cDNA libraries carried unique molecular identifiers. From around 0.96 to 9.9 million T cells, roughly 540,000 cDNA molecules were obtained. TCRdb passed the PCR reads through MiXCR, listing each CDR3 protein once. The data show some 450,000 distinct CDR3 sequences, around 40% seen once. The rearrangement uses TRBV12-3 or TRBV12-4 and TRBJ1-2; D might be TRBD1 (5 bases). Sequencing input: blood. The receptor was derived from a girl aged 5 to 17 with multiple sclerosis. This CDR3 is CASSLGEPLSGYTF. The CDR3 DNA reads TGTGCCAGCAGTTTGGGGGAGCCCCTCAGTGGCTACACCTTC.